This T cell receptor beta chain was retrieved from a study of CD8 T cells in ankylosing spondylitis. Study results and caveats: In ankylosing spondylitis blood, a motif of seven to nine highly homologous TCR beta variants appeared characteristic.

In the case of this clonotype: The antigen remains unidentified.

The CDR3 loop spans 18 amino acids. V was trimmed by 1 base and J by 7 bases, leaving 23 bases between them. Germline V CDR1 and CDR2: MDHEN, SYDVKM. TCRdb fed the 5' RACE reads into MiXCR, producing one record per CDR3 protein. The sample shows around 430,000 distinct CDR3 sequences, roughly 17% of them seen only once. The TCR was taken from a male donor with ankylosing spondylitis. The rearrangement links TRBV28 to TRBJ1-5; no clear D gene. The sequenced sample was blood, either unsorted or a sorted T cell fraction (not recorded which). DNA of the CDR3: TGTGCCAGCAGTTTATTCCCCCAAGGGCGGCATGTATGGCAGCCCCAGCATTTT. Amino acid sequence: CASSLFPQGRHVWQPQHF.